These 14 T cell receptor beta chains came from one sample sequenced in a study of blood T cell repertoires in COVID-19. The protocol was immunoSEQ multiplex PCR, while the TCRdb copy is restricted to in-frame clones and leaves out a portion. This table holds nearly 65,000 clones, about 88% found once. Sequenced input: peripheral blood. These receptor sequences come from a human donor in a cohort sampled during active COVID-19.

The V gene is TRBV11-2, the J gene TRBJ2-1; TRBD2 matches at 9 bases. The CDR3 contains 16 residues. With 4 bases clipped from V and 10 bases from J, the junction kept 14 bases outside the gene matches. Germline assignment: CDR1 SGHAT and CDR2 FQNNGV. CDR3 sequence (DNA): TGTGCCAGCAGCTCCTTCGCGGGGGGGGACCAGCTGGAGCAGTTCTTC. Residues: CASSSFAGGDQLEQFF.

This chain links TRBV7-6 with TRBJ2-7, with D possibly matching TRBD1 (6 bases). This CDR3 spans 14 amino acids. With 4 bases removed from V and 3 bases from J, the gap between germline ends came to 13 bases. Germline values: CDR1 SGHVS, CDR2 FNYEAQ. The CDR3 DNA sequence: TGTGCCAGCAGCTCTCTGACAGGAAACTACGAGCAGTACTTC. Encoded protein: CASSSLTGNYEQYF.

This clone showed up just a few times. The CDR3 region has the DNA TGCGCCAGCAGCGCCGAGGCGTCCTACGAGCAGTACTTC. Its translation: CASSAEASYEQYF. V usage is TRBV10-2 and J usage is TRBJ2-7; D ambiguous. The ends were cut back, 6 bases at V and 1 base at J, with 10 bases in the middle. This CDR3 region has 13 residues. Germline assignment: CDR1 WSHSY and CDR2 SAAADI.

J is TRBJ2-1 and V is TRBV29-1; D is possibly TRBD2 (7 bases). The CDR3 is 16 amino acids. V was shortened by 4 bases and J by 0 bases, with 16 bases between the two germline ends. Germline assignment: CDR1 SQVTM and CDR2 ANQGSEA. This chain's CDR3 is CSVVGGRGSSYNEQFF. The CDR3 bases are TGCAGCGTTGTGGGGGGGCGGGGAAGCTCCTACAATGAGCAGTTCTTC.

The J gene is TRBJ1-2, the V gene TRBV5-6; weak D call: TRBD1 (6 bases). Trimming pared 6 bases from V and 1 base from J, leaving 16 bases between. Germline assignment: CDR1 SGHDT and CDR2 YYEEEE. The CDR3 has 15 amino acids. The CDR3 DNA follows: TGTGCCAGCAATGAGGGGGAACTCTTTAACTATGGCTACACCTTC. It translates to CASNEGELFNYGYTF.

The chain is built from TRBV9 and TRBJ2-7, with D possibly TRBD2 on 5 matching bases. The CDR3 totals 14 residues. Trimming shortened V by 4 bases and J by 3 bases, and 14 bases separated the two germline ends. Germline CDR1 SGDLS, CDR2 YYNGEE. The CDR3 region has the DNA TGTGCCAGCAGCCCAGGAGACTATGACTACGAGCAGTACTTC. Its translation is CASSPGDYDYEQYF.

The chain has TRBV19 and TRBJ2-6; 9 nucleotides match TRBD1. The CDR3 is 19 amino acids. Trimming removed 4 bases from V and 1 base from J; junction bases left unmatched: 11. The V gene's germline CDR1 is LNHDA and CDR2 SQIVND (reference sequence). CDR3 coding DNA: TGTGCCAGTAGTACGAGTCCGGGACAGGGATGGTCTGGGGCCAACGTCCTGACTTTC. This sequence encodes CASSTSPGQGWSGANVLTF.

For this clone: A read error may produce the germline difference seen at one junction end. The CDR3 is CASSYTSLKEAQYF. The CDR3 DNA is TGTGCCAGCAGTTACACCTCCTTGAAAGAGGCCCAGTACTTC. The J gene is TRBJ2-5, the V gene TRBV6-5; D remains ambiguous. The germline CDR1 and CDR2 sequences are MNHEY and SVGAGI. The CDR3 totals 14 residues.

The chain uses TRBV28 and TRBJ1-1, with D unresolved. CDR3 size: 11 residues. The germline gives CDR1 MDHEN, CDR2 SYDVKM. V lost 5 bases, J lost 7 bases, and 8 bases lay in between. Written as DNA, the CDR3 is TGTGCCAGCAGTCCTGAGTATGAAGCTTTCTTT. Encoded protein: CASSPEYEAFF.

The chain is built from TRBV7-6 and TRBJ1-4, with no clear D. The CDR3 has 17 amino acids. From germline, CDR1 is SGHVS and CDR2 FNYEAQ. V was cut by 1 base and J by 7 bases, with 19 bases left in between. CDR3 region: CASSLEGGGRRAEKLFF. The CDR3, as DNA: TGTGCCAGCAGCTTAGAGGGAGGTGGGCGTCGTGCTGAAAAACTGTTTTTT.

The chain employs TRBV5-6 and TRBJ2-3, with D unclear. The CDR3 loop spans 11 amino acids. Trimming removed 3 bases at V and 7 bases at J, with 6 bases between. Germline CDR1 SGHDT, CDR2 YYEEEE. The CDR3 DNA sequence: TGTGCCAGCAGCTATACTAATACGCAGTATTTT. It translates to CASSYTNTQYF.

The rearrangement links TRBV6-5 to TRBJ2-1; D possibly corresponds to TRBD2 (6 bases). Per the germline V gene, CDR1 is MNHEY and CDR2 is SVGAGI. The CDR3 is 14 residues long. Trimming took 0 bases from V and 6 from J, leaving 9 bases between them. CDR3 region: CASSYSGGPNEQFF. As DNA, the CDR3 is TGTGCCAGCAGTTACTCGGGAGGCCCCAATGAGCAGTTCTTC.

This chain connects TRBV2 to TRBJ2-7; TRBD2 matches at 14 bases. The CDR3 contains 17 residues. Germline V CDR1 and CDR2: SNHLY, FYNNEI. V lost 6 bases to trimming and J lost 0 bases; unmatched junction nucleotides: 7. CDR3 sequence: CASSARTSGRYSYEQYF. CDR3 sequence (DNA): TGTGCCAGCAGCGCCCGGACTAGCGGGAGGTACTCCTACGAGCAGTACTTC.

The chain employs TRBV25-1 and TRBJ1-2; 9 bases fit TRBD1. This CDR3 is built from 14 residues. The germline V gene has CDR1 MGHDK and CDR2 SYGVNS. Germline trimming cut 10 bases from V and 3 bases from J; bases unmatched to any gene: 9. Written as DNA, the CDR3 is TGTGCCACCTTGGACAGGGGCGATTACTATGGCTACACCTTC. The encoded protein is CATLDRGDYYGYTF.